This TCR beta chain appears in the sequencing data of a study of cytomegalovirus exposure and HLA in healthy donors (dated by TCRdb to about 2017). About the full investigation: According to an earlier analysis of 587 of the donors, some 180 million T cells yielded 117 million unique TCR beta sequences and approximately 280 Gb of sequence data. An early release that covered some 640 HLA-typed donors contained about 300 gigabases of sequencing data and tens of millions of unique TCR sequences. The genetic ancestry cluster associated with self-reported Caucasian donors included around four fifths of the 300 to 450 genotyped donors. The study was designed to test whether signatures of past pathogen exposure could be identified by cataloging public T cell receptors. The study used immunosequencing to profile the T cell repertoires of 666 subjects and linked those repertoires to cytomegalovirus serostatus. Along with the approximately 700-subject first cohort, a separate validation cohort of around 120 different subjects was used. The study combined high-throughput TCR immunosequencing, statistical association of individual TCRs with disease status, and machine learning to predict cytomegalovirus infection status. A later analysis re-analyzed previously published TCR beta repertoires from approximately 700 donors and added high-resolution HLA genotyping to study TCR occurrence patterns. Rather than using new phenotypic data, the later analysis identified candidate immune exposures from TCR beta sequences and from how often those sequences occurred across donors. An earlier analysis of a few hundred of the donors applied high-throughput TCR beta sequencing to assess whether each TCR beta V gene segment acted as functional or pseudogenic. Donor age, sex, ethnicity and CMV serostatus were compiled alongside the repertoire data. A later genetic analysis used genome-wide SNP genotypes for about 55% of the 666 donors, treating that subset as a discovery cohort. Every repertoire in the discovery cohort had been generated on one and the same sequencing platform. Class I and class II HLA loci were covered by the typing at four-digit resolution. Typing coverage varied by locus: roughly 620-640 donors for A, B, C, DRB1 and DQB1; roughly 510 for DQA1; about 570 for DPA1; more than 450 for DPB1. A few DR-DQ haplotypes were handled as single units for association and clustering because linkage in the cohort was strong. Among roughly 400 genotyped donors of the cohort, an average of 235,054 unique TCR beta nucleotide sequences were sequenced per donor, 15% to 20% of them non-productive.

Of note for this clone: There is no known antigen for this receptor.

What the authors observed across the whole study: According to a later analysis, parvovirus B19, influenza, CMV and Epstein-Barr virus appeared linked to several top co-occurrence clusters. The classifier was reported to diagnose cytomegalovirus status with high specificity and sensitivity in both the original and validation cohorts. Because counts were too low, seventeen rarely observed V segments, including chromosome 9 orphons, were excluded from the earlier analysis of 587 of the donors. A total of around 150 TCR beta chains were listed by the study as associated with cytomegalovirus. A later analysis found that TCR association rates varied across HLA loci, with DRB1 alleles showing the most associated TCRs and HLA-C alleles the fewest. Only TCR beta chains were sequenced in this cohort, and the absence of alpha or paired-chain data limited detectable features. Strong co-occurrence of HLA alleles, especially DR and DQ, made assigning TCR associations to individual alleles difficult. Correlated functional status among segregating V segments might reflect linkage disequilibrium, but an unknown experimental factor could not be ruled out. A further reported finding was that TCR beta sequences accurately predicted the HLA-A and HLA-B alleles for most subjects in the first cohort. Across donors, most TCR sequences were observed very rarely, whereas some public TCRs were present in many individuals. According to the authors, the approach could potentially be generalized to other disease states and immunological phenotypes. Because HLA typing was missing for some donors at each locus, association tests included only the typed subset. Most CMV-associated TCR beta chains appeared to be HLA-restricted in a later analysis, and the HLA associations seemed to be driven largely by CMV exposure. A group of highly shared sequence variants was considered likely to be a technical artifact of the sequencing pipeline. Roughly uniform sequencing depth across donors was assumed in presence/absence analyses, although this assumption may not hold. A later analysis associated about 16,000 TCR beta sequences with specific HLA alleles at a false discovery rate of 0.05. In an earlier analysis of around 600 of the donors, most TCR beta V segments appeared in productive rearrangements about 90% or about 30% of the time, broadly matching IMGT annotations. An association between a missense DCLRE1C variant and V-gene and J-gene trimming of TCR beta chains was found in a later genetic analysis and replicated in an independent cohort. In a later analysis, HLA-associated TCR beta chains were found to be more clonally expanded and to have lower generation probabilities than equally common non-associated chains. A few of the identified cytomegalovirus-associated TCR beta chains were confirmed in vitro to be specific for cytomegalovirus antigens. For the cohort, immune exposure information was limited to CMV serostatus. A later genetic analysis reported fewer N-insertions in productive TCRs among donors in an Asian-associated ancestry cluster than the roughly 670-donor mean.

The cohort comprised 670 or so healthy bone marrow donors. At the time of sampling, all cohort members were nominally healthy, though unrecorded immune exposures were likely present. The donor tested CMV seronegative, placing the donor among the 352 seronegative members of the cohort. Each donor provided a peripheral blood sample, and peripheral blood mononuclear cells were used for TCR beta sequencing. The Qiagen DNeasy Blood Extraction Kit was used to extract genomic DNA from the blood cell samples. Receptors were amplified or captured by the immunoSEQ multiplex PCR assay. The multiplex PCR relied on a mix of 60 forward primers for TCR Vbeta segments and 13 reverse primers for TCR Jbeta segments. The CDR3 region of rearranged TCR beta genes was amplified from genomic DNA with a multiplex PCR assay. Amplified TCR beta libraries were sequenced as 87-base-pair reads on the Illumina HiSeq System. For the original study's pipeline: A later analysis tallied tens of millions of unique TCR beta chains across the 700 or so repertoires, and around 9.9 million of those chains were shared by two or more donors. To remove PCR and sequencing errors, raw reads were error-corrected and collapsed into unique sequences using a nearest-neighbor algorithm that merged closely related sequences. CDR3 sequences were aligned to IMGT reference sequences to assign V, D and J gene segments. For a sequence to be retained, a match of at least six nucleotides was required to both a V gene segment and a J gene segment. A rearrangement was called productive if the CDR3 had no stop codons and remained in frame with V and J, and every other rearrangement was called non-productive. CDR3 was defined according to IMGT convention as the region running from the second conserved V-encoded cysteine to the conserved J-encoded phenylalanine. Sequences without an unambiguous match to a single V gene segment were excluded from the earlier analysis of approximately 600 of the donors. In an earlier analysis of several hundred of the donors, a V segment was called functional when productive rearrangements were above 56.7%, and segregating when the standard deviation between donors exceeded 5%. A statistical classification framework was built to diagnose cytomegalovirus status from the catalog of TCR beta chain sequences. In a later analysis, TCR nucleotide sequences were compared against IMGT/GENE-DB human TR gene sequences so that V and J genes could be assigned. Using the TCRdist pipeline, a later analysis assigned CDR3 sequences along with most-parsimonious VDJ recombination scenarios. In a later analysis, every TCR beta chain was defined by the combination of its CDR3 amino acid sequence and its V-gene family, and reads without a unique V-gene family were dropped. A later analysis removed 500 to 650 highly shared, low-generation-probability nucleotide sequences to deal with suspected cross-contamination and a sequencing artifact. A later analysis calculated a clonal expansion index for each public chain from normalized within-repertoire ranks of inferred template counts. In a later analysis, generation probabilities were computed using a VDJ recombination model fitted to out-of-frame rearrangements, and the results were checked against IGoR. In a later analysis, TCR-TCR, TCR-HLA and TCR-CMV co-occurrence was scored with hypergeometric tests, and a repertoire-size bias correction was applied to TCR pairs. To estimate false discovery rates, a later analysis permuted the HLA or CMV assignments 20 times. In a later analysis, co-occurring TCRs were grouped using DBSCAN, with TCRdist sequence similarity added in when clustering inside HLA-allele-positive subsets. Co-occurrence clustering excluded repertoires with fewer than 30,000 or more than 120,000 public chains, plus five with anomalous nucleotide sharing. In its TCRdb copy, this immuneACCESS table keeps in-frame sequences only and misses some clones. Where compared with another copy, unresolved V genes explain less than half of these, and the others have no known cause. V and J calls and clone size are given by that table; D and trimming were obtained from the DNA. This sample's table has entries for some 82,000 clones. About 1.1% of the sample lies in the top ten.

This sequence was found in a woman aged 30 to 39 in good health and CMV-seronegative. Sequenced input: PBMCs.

The CDR3 region: CASSTGQGSTGELFF. Read as DNA, the sequence is TGCGCCAGCAGCACCGGACAGGGTAGCACCGGGGAGCTGTTTTTT. The receptor chain draws on TRBV4-1 and TRBJ2-2; 8 of the junction bases match TRBD1. The CDR3 has 15 amino acids, counting the end cysteine and phenylalanine. Only CDR3 DNA remains: 45 bases, in frame from the first base. V trim: 5 bases; J trim: 4 bases; unmatched bases: 6. Reading the germline V gene gives CDR1 MGHRA and CDR2 YSYEKL.